The 27 T cell receptor beta chains in this list originate from one sample, sequenced in a study of cytomegalovirus exposure and HLA in healthy donors. Researchers ran the PCR with 60 Vbeta and 13 Jbeta primers. TCRdb's copy holds only in-frame clones and misses some; the assay was immunoSEQ multiplex PCR. This table has over 100,000 clones, approximately 81% appearing once. Sequencing was performed on PBMCs. All receptors come from a woman under 30 in good health and CMV-seropositive.

The chain carries TRBV27 and TRBJ1-5; D may be TRBD1 (6 bases). V lost 3 bases, J lost 4 bases, and 10 bases lay in between. Germline CDR1 reads MNHEY; CDR2 reads SMNVEV (reference sequence). This CDR3 contains 14 residues. CDR3 sequence: CASSFRGSNQPQHF. For the CDR3, the DNA is TGTGCCAGCAGTTTCAGGGGAAGTAATCAGCCCCAGCATTTT.

Points on this clone: An end of the junction differs from the germline gene, which may be a read error. This chain connects TRBV4-1 to TRBJ2-2; tentatively, D is TRBD2 (7 bases). CDR3 length: 13 residues. CDR1 and CDR2 (germline): MGHRA, YSYEKL. DNA of the CDR3: TGCGCCAGCAGCCAAGATAGGGGGGGGGAACTGTTTTTT. As protein: CASSQDRGGELFF.

The genes are TRBV6-6 and TRBJ1-5; D is perhaps TRBD1 (5 bases). This CDR3 region has 15 residues. Trimming pared 0 bases from V and 4 bases from J, leaving 10 bases between. Germline V gene data show CDR1 as MNHNY and CDR2 as SVGAGI (reference sequence). The CDR3 sequence: CASSYSGTQNQPQHF. The CDR3 DNA follows: TGTGCCAGCAGTTACTCTGGGACTCAGAATCAGCCCCAGCATTTT.

This clone was recorded once. The chain joins TRBV5-1 to TRBJ2-5; maybe TRBD1 (6 bases). The CDR3 is made up of 14 amino acids. CDR1 is SGHRS, CDR2 YFSETQ, per germline. Trimming removed 3 bases at V and 1 base at J, with 10 bases between. This chain's CDR3 is CASSSPTGQETQYF. The CDR3 coding sequence is TGCGCCAGCAGCTCACCGACAGGCCAAGAGACCCAGTACTTC.

This clone has a single count. This sequence joins TRBV6-6 and TRBJ2-7, with 11 bases fitting TRBD1. The CDR3 has 14 amino acids. With V trimmed by 2 bases and J by 12 bases, 9 bases remained unmatched. Germline V CDR1 and CDR2: MNHNY, SVGAGI (reference sequence). The CDR3 loop reads CASSYAGQGASPYF. In DNA, the CDR3 is TGTGCCAGCAGTTACGCAGGACAGGGGGCGTCTCCGTACTTC.

The gene calls are TRBV11-3 and TRBJ1-2; TRBD1 is a possible D gene (5 bases). There are 15 residues in the CDR3. In germline, CDR1 is SGHNT, CDR2 YENEEA. V was pared by 3 bases and J by 2 bases, with 13 bases between. The CDR3 here is CASSLGRAKNYGYTF. The CDR3 region has the DNA TGTGCCAGCAGCTTGGGCAGGGCTAAGAACTATGGCTACACCTTC.

This clone is a singleton in its sample. This chain links TRBV15 with TRBJ1-3, with D possibly being TRBD1 (5 bases). The CDR3 runs to 15 residues. Germline CDR1 is LNHNV and CDR2 is YYDKDF (reference sequence). V lost 5 bases to trimming and J lost 2 bases, with 13 bases between them. CDR3: CATSGRQFPGNTIYF. The CDR3 DNA reads TGTGCCACCAGCGGACGACAGTTCCCTGGAAACACCATATATTTT.

V is TRBV11-2 and J is TRBJ1-4; 10 nucleotides agree with TRBD1. The germline V gene encodes CDR1 SGHAT and CDR2 FQNNGV. The CDR3 is 14 residues long. The junction had 7 bases not matched to a gene; V was cut back by 5 bases and J by 10 bases. The CDR3: CASSLGTGEGKLFF. For the CDR3, the DNA is TGTGCCAGCAGCCTCGGGACAGGGGAGGGAAAACTGTTTTTT.

The chain employs TRBV9 and TRBJ2-5; 7 positions agree with TRBD1. The V and J ends lost 7 bases and 3 bases, in that order; junction bases with no gene match: 6. This CDR3 is 13 amino acids long. CDR1 SGDLS and CDR2 YYNGEE come from the germline V gene. The CDR3 sequence: CASSRGTEETQYF. DNA for the CDR3: TGTGCCAGCTCTCGAGGGACAGAAGAGACCCAGTACTTC.

The CDR3 region has the DNA TGTGCCAGTATGGGACAGGGCGGACAGACCCAGTACTTC. Its protein product is CASMGQGGQTQYF. The chain is built from TRBV19 and TRBJ2-5; TRBD1 matches at 9 bases. In germline, CDR1 is LNHDA, CDR2 SQIVND (reference sequence). V gave up 7 bases and J gave up 6 bases; unmatched junction bases: 6. CDR3 length: 13 residues.

CDR3 loop: CAINRADEQYF. In DNA form, the CDR3 reads TGTGCCATCAACAGGGCGGACGAGCAGTACTTC. The chain has TRBV10-3 and TRBJ2-7; TRBD1 might be the D (6 bases). The CDR3 runs 11 residues. Germline V CDR1 and CDR2: ENHRY, SYGVKD. Trimming took 7 bases from V and 5 from J, leaving 9 bases between them.

V usage is TRBV6-1 and J usage is TRBJ2-7, with D uncertain. CDR1 and CDR2 (germline): MNHNS, SASEGT. V was cut by 10 bases and J by 0 bases, with 13 bases left in between. The CDR3 totals 13 residues. The CDR3 sequence: CATTQVLSYEQYF. The CDR3 DNA follows: TGTGCCACGACACAAGTTCTCTCCTACGAGCAGTACTTC.

Written as DNA, the CDR3 is TGTGCCAGCAGCTTAGCGGAGGCAGGGGAGCAGGCCGAGCAGTACTTC. Translation gives CASSLAEAGEQAEQYF. The chain employs TRBV7-6 and TRBJ2-7, with D maybe TRBD1 (6 bases). This CDR3 region has 16 residues. V was cut by 0 bases and J by 6 bases, with 18 bases left in between. Germline loops: CDR1 SGHVS, CDR2 FNYEAQ.

This clone came up once. The chain joins TRBV5-1 to TRBJ2-5; 16 bases are a match to TRBD2. V gave up 4 bases and J gave up 2 bases; unmatched junction bases: 11. The CDR3 is 19 amino acids. Germline V gene sequence: CDR1 SGHRS, CDR2 YFSETQ. CDR3 residues: CASSTGGLAGGPGQETQYF. The CDR3 coding sequence is TGCGCCAGCAGCACGGGGGGACTAGCGGGAGGGCCGGGTCAAGAGACCCAGTACTTC.

This chain links TRBV2 with TRBJ1-5; D remains unclear. The CDR3 is 14 amino acids. V was pared by 6 bases and J by 0 bases, with 9 bases between. The germline gives CDR1 SNHLY, CDR2 FYNNEI. The CDR3 coding sequence is TGTGCCAGCAGGGGAGATTATAGCAATCAGCCCCAGCATTTT. It specifies CASRGDYSNQPQHF. Filled out from reference TRBV2 and TRBJ1-5, the complete variable domain reads EPEVTQTPSHQVTQMGQEVILRCVPISNHLYFYWYRQILGQKVEFLVSFYNNEISEKSEIFDDQFSVERPDGSNFTLKIRSTKLEDSAMYFCASRGDYSNQPQHFGDGTRLSIL.

The chain employs TRBV21-1 and TRBJ1-1. TRBV21-1 is a pseudogene segment. The CDR3 has 17 amino acids. The CDR3 region has the DNA TGTGCCAGCAGCAAGCGACCCCTTGGAGGGACGGTCACTGAAGCTTTCTTT. As protein: CASSKRPLGGTVTEAFF.

The CDR3 DNA sequence: TGTGCCAGCAGCCCCCGTGGGCCCCAGTACTTC. As protein: CASSPRGPQYF. The chain links TRBV9 to TRBJ2-5; D remains ambiguous. This CDR3 comprises 11 residues. From germline, CDR1 is SGDLS and CDR2 YYNGEE. V lost 4 bases to trimming and J lost 9 bases, with 10 bases between them.

The V call is TRBV13, the J call TRBJ2-7, with TRBD1 matching over 11 bases. Germline V gene lookup returns CDR1 PRHDT and CDR2 FYEKMQ (reference sequence). The length of the CDR3 is 18 residues. The J segment lost 3 bases and the V segment lost 5 bases, leaving 15 bases of the junction unmatched. The CDR3 bases are TGTGCCAGCAGCACCTATCCCCCGGACAGGGGGCTCCTCTACGAGCAGTACTTC. It is translated as CASSTYPPDRGLLYEQYF.

The rearrangement uses TRBV10-3 and TRBJ2-6, with D uncertain. Germline assignment: CDR1 ENHRY and CDR2 SYGVKD. V lost 4 bases to trimming and J lost 0 bases, with 7 bases between them. The CDR3 runs to 15 residues. The CDR3 sequence is CAISGTVSGANVLTF. As DNA, the CDR3 is TGTGCCATCAGTGGAACAGTCTCTGGGGCCAACGTCCTGACTTTC.

This chain links TRBV14 with TRBJ2-3; TRBD1 agrees at 9 bases. Germline CDR1 is SGHDN and CDR2 is FVKESK. The CDR3 has 17 amino acids. The V gene end was trimmed by 4 bases and the J gene end by 0 bases; junction bases not matched to a gene: 8. The DNA of the CDR3 is TGTGCCAGCAGCCTCTTGCGAGGACAGGGGAGCACAGATACGCAGTATTTT. Translated, it gives CASSLLRGQGSTDTQYF.

The chain uses TRBV18 and TRBJ1-1; D is ambiguous. The V end was cut by 3 bases, the J end by 0 bases, with 14 bases between. The CDR3 runs to 16 residues. Germline V lookup: CDR1 KGHSH, CDR2 LQKENI. The CDR3 sequence: CASSPSLQTMNTEAFF. The CDR3 coding sequence is TGTGCCAGCTCACCCTCTTTACAGACCATGAACACTGAAGCTTTCTTT.

V usage is TRBV5-1 and J usage is TRBJ1-2; weak D call: TRBD1 (5 bases). This CDR3 region has 15 residues. The V gene lost 3 bases and the J gene lost 4 bases, with 16 bases spanning the gap. Germline V gene data show CDR1 as SGHRS and CDR2 as YFSETQ. CDR3 bases: TGCGCCAGCAGCTCATCAACAGGATTATTCTATGGCTACACCTTC. Translated, it gives CASSSSTGLFYGYTF.

The V call is TRBV10-2, the J call TRBJ2-7; D is undetermined. Looked up from germline, CDR1 is WSHSY and CDR2 is SAAADI. The ends were cut back, 8 bases at V and 1 base at J, with 12 bases in the middle. The CDR3 contains 13 residues. As DNA, the CDR3 is TGCGCCAGCTTGTCGAGTGTATCCTACGAGCAGTACTTC. This codes for CASLSSVSYEQYF.

This chain uses TRBV7-3 with TRBJ2-3; 10 nucleotides line up with TRBD2. This CDR3 comprises 19 residues. CDR1 and CDR2 from the germline V gene are SGHTA and FQGTGA. V lost 5 bases and J lost 4; bases outside the gene matches: 18. The CDR3 nucleotides are TGTGCCAGCAGCCCCATTTGGGGATCGGAGCGGGAGGGGGCAGATACGCAGTATTTT. It yields the protein CASSPIWGSEREGADTQYF. Full variable domain (missing parts from reference TRBV7-3 and TRBJ2-3): GAGVSQTPSNKVTEKGKYVELRCDPISGHTALYWYRQSLGQGPEFLIYFQGTGAADDSGLPNDRFFAVRPEGSVSTLKIQRTERGDSAVYLCASSPIWGSEREGADTQYFGPGTRLTVL.

V gene TRBV5-5 combines with J gene TRBJ1-2; D is undetermined. Deletions cut 0 bases from V and 7 bases from J, with 7 bases between. Germline V gene sequence: CDR1 SGHKS, CDR2 YYEKEE (reference sequence). There are 12 residues in the CDR3. CDR3 region: CASSLVSGGYTF. The CDR3 DNA follows: TGTGCCAGCAGCTTGGTGTCGGGTGGCTACACCTTC.

This clone was counted once. The CDR3 reads CASSALGGTGNQPQHF. CDR3 DNA: TGTGCCAGTAGTGCTCTTGGGGGCACGGGCAATCAGCCCCAGCATTTT. The rearrangement uses TRBV19 and TRBJ1-5, with a weak D call TRBD1 (6 bases). This CDR3 contains 16 residues. Trimming removed 5 bases at V and 2 bases at J, with 16 bases between. The V gene's germline CDR1 is LNHDA and CDR2 SQIVND (reference sequence).

The chain carries TRBV30 and TRBJ1-1; perhaps TRBD1 as D (5 bases). The V gene lost 3 bases and the J gene lost 9 bases, with 17 bases spanning the gap. There are 13 residues in the CDR3. Germline assignment: CDR1 GTSNPN and CDR2 SVGIG (reference sequence). CDR3 in amino acids: CAWRGGRENQAFF. For the CDR3, the DNA is TGTGCCTGGAGGGGAGGCAGGGAGAACCAAGCTTTCTTT.